This T cell receptor (beta chain) was sequenced for a study of cytomegalovirus exposure and HLA in healthy donors. Notes on the study in general: It was reportedly the case that the classifier diagnosed cytomegalovirus status with high specificity and sensitivity. It was approximately 170 TCR beta chains that were listed as cytomegalovirus-associated.

This clone was seen a single time. Its antigen is as yet unknown. Sequencing was performed with immunoSEQ multiplex PCR; in TCRdb, only in-frame clones are kept and a portion is missing. The sample records around 75,000 clones, around four fifths being singletons. Separation from the approximately 660-subject first cohort characterized the roughly 120-subject validation cohort, to which the donors belonged. Trimming stripped 3 bases from V and 4 bases from J, with 19 bases between. CDR1 and CDR2 (germline): SGDLS, YYNGEE. This CDR3 contains 16 residues. The chain couples TRBV9 to TRBJ2-5, with D possibly being TRBD1 (6 bases). The TCR was taken from a man aged 30 to 39 in good health and CMV-seronegative. The source material was PBMCs. The CDR3 protein is CASSAREGGALETQYF. The DNA for the CDR3 is TGTGCCAGCAGCGCCCGTGAAGGGGGAGCCCTAGAGACCCAGTACTTC.